Presented here are 32 T cell receptor beta chains from one specimen sequenced in a study of T-cell reconstitution after alpha-beta-depleted transplantation in children. Which antigens these TCRs recognize remains unknown. A TCRbeta library incorporating unique molecular identifiers was prepared. TCRdb independently ran MiXCR on the PCR reads; one entry per CDR3 protein. The data contain some 300,000 distinct CDR3 sequences, almost 8% of them seen just once; the ten biggest clones take up approximately 9.6%. Whole-study results and caveats: By one year post-transplant, T-cell counts and diversity largely arose from T cells that were newly produced.

The sequencing used peripheral blood, collected 360 days after TCRalphabeta/CD19-depleted stem cell transplant. These receptors originate from a female patient between 2 and 15 years old who had a stem cell transplant for Fanconi anemia, so the T cells may come from the graft donor.

This clonotype was recorded at least ten times. The chain joins TRBV11-2 to TRBJ2-5; 7 bases map to TRBD1. Looked up from germline, CDR1 is SGHAT and CDR2 is FQNNGV. The CDR3 sequence is 18 residues long. Unmatched junction bases numbered 19, after V lost 4 bases and J lost 5 bases. CDR3 amino acids: CASSSTPRQGFRSETQYF. The CDR3 nucleotides read TGTGCCAGCAGCTCAACCCCTAGACAGGGTTTTCGCTCGGAGACCCAGTACTTC. The full variable domain, completed using reference TRBV11-2 and TRBJ2-5, is EAGVAQSPRYKIIEKRQSVAFWCNPISGHATLYWYQQILGQGPKLLIQFQNNGVVDDSQLPKDRFSAERLKGVDSTLKIQPAKLEDSAVYLCASSSTPRQGFRSETQYFGPGTRLLVL.

CDR3 in DNA: TGTGCCAGCAGCGACAGGGGGGTGAGAAATGAAAAACTGTTTTTT. It codes for CASSDRGVRNEKLFF. V gene TRBV7-2 combines with J gene TRBJ1-4, with 9 nucleotides matching TRBD1. The CDR3 contains 15 residues. The germline V gene has CDR1 SGHTA and CDR2 FQGNSA. Trimming cost V 5 bases and J 5 bases; bases outside gene matches: 6.

This clonotype was counted at least ten times. The chain combines TRBV27 with TRBJ1-1; TRBD1 matches 8 bases. The CDR3 length is 14 residues. Germline CDR1 is MNHEY and CDR2 is SMNVEV (reference sequence). V gave up 3 bases and J gave up 11 bases; unmatched junction bases: 11. Here the CDR3 reads CASSFGDRGFMAFF. CDR3 in DNA: TGTGCCAGCAGTTTTGGAGACAGGGGTTTTATGGCTTTCTTT.

This clonotype was seen only a few times. V gene TRBV19 combines with J gene TRBJ2-7; D perhaps matches TRBD2 (7 bases). The CDR3 runs 12 residues. V lost 9 bases to trimming and J lost 0 bases, with 9 bases between them. From germline, CDR1 is LNHDA and CDR2 SQIVND (reference sequence). The CDR3 protein is CASGGPSYEQYF. The CDR3 DNA sequence: TGTGCCAGCGGGGGGCCCTCCTACGAGCAGTACTTC.

This clonotype was seen a handful of times. The genes are TRBV18 and TRBJ2-7, with TRBD1 as a possible D gene (5 bases). V was clipped by 3 bases and J by 3 bases, with 9 bases between them. This CDR3 region has 13 residues. The germline V gene has CDR1 KGHSH and CDR2 LQKENI. CDR3 protein: CASSPGLYYEQYF. The CDR3 DNA follows: TGTGCCAGCTCACCGGGGCTGTACTACGAGCAGTACTTC.

This clonotype was seen repeatedly, ten times or more. CDR3: CASSLWHYTEAFF. The CDR3 nucleotides read TGCGCCAGCAGCTTGTGGCACTACACTGAAGCTTTCTTT. The chain links TRBV5-1 to TRBJ1-1, with D unresolved. This CDR3 has 13 residues. The V end lost 1 base, the J end lost 3 bases, and 7 bases lay between the germline ends. The V gene's germline CDR1 is SGHRS and CDR2 YFSETQ.

The V and J genes are TRBV9 and TRBJ2-3; D ambiguous. The length of the CDR3 is 14 residues. With 0 bases removed from V and 1 base from J, the gap between germline ends came to 6 bases. The V gene's germline CDR1 is SGDLS and CDR2 YYNGEE. The CDR3 nucleotides are TGTGCCAGCAGCGTAGGGCGGCGCACAGATACGCAGTATTTT. Residues: CASSVGRRTDTQYF.

Ten or more counts support this clonotype. CDR3 loop: CSVGTGLRTYTEAFF. The CDR3 DNA sequence: TGCAGCGTTGGCACAGGACTCCGTACCTACACTGAAGCTTTCTTT. The chain links TRBV29-1 to TRBJ1-1; tentatively, D is TRBD1 (5 bases). This CDR3 comprises 15 residues. Per germline, CDR1 SQVTM and CDR2 ANQGSEA. Trimming took 4 bases from V and 3 from J, leaving 18 bases between them.

This clonotype turned up a few times. The chain employs TRBV11-2 and TRBJ2-3; tentatively, D is TRBD2 (7 bases). The CDR3 contains 17 residues. Trimming removed 1 base from V and 6 bases from J, with 20 bases in between. The V gene's germline CDR1 is SGHAT and CDR2 FQNNGV. Written as DNA, the CDR3 is TGTGCCAGCAGCTTAGGAGGCGGGGGCCGGCTGGGGGATACGCAGTATTTT. Residues: CASSLGGGGRLGDTQYF.

This clonotype occurred a few times. The J gene is TRBJ1-2, the V gene TRBV5-4; 8 nucleotides match TRBD1. Germline-derived CDR1 and CDR2 are SGHNT and YYREEE (reference sequence). This CDR3 is 13 amino acids long. The J segment lost 6 bases and the V segment lost 5 bases, leaving 6 bases of the junction unmatched. CDR3 DNA sequence: TGTGCCAGCAGGGACAGGGAATCTGATGGCTACACCTTC. It yields the protein CASRDRESDGYTF.

V and J are TRBV12-3 or TRBV12-4 and TRBJ2-3, with D possibly matching TRBD1 (6 bases). The CDR3 runs to 15 residues. Between the trimmed V and J ends, which lost 8 bases and 3 bases, there was a span of 18 bases. The CDR3 DNA reads TGTGCCAGCCGGAAGACAGGAGGTGGGACAGATACGCAGTATTTT. Translating it yields CASRKTGGGTDTQYF.

This clonotype occurred many times. The V gene is TRBV29-1, the J gene TRBJ2-3, with D possibly TRBD2 on 6 matching bases. This CDR3 has 14 residues. In germline, CDR1 is SQVTM, CDR2 ANQGSEA. The V end was cut by 2 bases, the J end by 2 bases, with 11 bases between. CDR3 coding DNA: TGCAGCGTTGAATCTGGCGGGGTCACAGATACGCAGTATTTT. Protein: CSVESGGVTDTQYF.

This clonotype appeared many times. The V and J genes are TRBV7-3 and TRBJ2-2; D is uncertain. The CDR3 covers 19 residues. Trimming shortened V by 2 bases and J by 2 bases, and 21 bases separated the two germline ends. CDR1 and CDR2 (germline): SGHTA, FQGTGA. The CDR3 protein is CASSLYPRFKTRNTGELFF. The CDR3 coding sequence is TGTGCCAGCAGCTTATATCCCCGTTTTAAGACCAGAAACACCGGGGAGCTGTTTTTT.

The chain uses TRBV29-1 and TRBJ1-2; D is unclear. CDR1 is SQVTM and CDR2 is ANQGSEA in the germline V gene. The ends were cut back, 2 bases at V and 4 bases at J, with 5 bases in the middle. The CDR3 consists of 11 residues. CDR3 nucleotides: TGCAGCGTTGAATTGGGCTATGGCTACACCTTC. Encoded protein: CSVELGYGYTF.

This clonotype was counted at least ten times. The chain links TRBV27 to TRBJ2-2; 8 bases map to TRBD2. Germline V gene data show CDR1 as MNHEY and CDR2 as SMNVEV (reference sequence). The CDR3 length is 12 residues. V was clipped by 6 bases and J by 6 bases; unmatched bases: 0. The DNA for the CDR3 is TGTGCCAGCAGACTAGCGGCCGGGGAGCTGTTTTTT. Its translation is CASRLAAGELFF.

At least ten counts were recorded for this clonotype. This chain connects TRBV7-9 to TRBJ2-2, with D possibly being TRBD2 (6 bases). Germline loops: CDR1 SEHNR, CDR2 FQNEAQ (reference sequence). V shed 8 bases and J shed 2 bases, with 15 bases lying between them. The CDR3 extends over 15 amino acids. The CDR3 reads CASPRGTLNTGELFF. CDR3 sequence (DNA): TGTGCCAGCCCCCGGGGGACTCTTAACACCGGGGAGCTGTTTTTT.

A word on this clonotype: A single base separates this from a much larger clone, so it may be a read error. CDR3 amino acids: CAISSGAKTYTQYF. CDR3 sequence (DNA): TGTGCCATCAGCAGCGGGGCAAAGACATATACGCAGTATTTT. This chain connects TRBV10-3 to TRBJ2-3; 7 nucleotides line up with TRBD2. V was clipped by 6 bases and J by 7 bases; unmatched bases: 10. CDR1 is ENHRY and CDR2 is SYGVKD in the germline V gene. The CDR3 is 14 residues long.

This clonotype was counted between two and nine times. The chain is built from TRBV6-5 and TRBJ1-1, with 9 bases lining up with TRBD1. V shed 8 bases, J shed 3 bases, and the junction held 16 bases outside the gene matches. CDR1 and CDR2 from the germline V gene are MNHEY and SVGAGI. CDR3 length: 17 amino acids. CDR3 sequence reads: CASLWDREFGLYTEAFF. As DNA, the CDR3 is TGTGCCAGCCTTTGGGACAGGGAGTTCGGGTTGTACACTGAAGCTTTCTTT.

The table lists this clonotype with many counts. The chain joins TRBV5-1 to TRBJ2-3, with no clear D. Germline loops: CDR1 SGHRS, CDR2 YFSETQ. This CDR3 spans 14 amino acids. The V end was cut by 0 bases, the J end by 0 bases, with 5 bases between. The DNA of the CDR3 is TGCGCCAGCAGCTTGGAGGGAAGCACAGATACGCAGTATTTT. This gives the protein CASSLEGSTDTQYF.

Ten or more counts support this clonotype. The genes are TRBV4-3 and TRBJ2-1; unclear D gene. CDR3 length equals 15 residues. V was clipped by 4 bases and J by 5 bases, with 15 bases between them. The germline V gene has CDR1 LGHNA and CDR2 YSLEER. Written as DNA, the CDR3 is TGCGCCAGCAGCCCTTTTTTTTTTAAGAACAATGAGCAGTTCTTC. Translation gives CASSPFFFKNNEQFF.

This clonotype showed up many times. The chain carries TRBV12-3 or TRBV12-4 and TRBJ2-7; 14 bases fit TRBD2. The V and J ends lost 6 bases and 0 bases, in that order; junction bases with no gene match: 7. The CDR3 covers 17 residues. The CDR3 coding sequence is TGTGCCAGCAGCCGGACTAGCGGGAGGCCCAGCTCCTACGAGCAGTACTTC. Translated, it gives CASSRTSGRPSSYEQYF.

At least ten counts were recorded for this clonotype. The chain combines TRBV7-9 with TRBJ2-3; 7 nucleotides agree with TRBD2. CDR1 and CDR2 from the germline V gene are SEHNR and FQNEAQ (reference sequence). The CDR3 has 16 amino acids. V lost 5 bases and J lost 10; bases outside the gene matches: 18. The CDR3 is CASSPKAGLSPQAQYF. CDR3 DNA sequence: TGTGCCAGCAGCCCAAAAGCGGGGCTGAGTCCCCAAGCGCAGTATTTT.

The chain joins TRBV2 to TRBJ2-2, with D hard to call. The germline V gene has CDR1 SNHLY and CDR2 FYNNEI. The V end lost 4 bases, the J end lost 12 bases, and 12 bases lay between the germline ends. The CDR3 sequence is 12 residues long. The CDR3 here is CASSAQPEQLFF. The DNA for the CDR3 is TGTGCCAGCAGTGCACAGCCGGAGCAGCTGTTTTTT.

This clonotype has ten or more counts. The chain has TRBV5-6 and TRBJ1-2; D is possibly TRBD1 (6 bases). The germline CDR1 and CDR2 sequences are SGHDT and YYEEEE. The length of the CDR3 is 16 residues. V lost 2 bases, J lost 1 base, and 15 bases lay in between. The CDR3 region is CASSFFQGLNNYGYTF. The CDR3 bases are TGTGCCAGCAGCTTCTTCCAGGGGTTGAATAACTATGGCTACACCTTC.

The chain uses TRBV5-1 and TRBJ2-2; 9 bases match TRBD1. Germline lookup yields CDR1 SGHRS and CDR2 YFSETQ. The length of the CDR3 is 16 residues. With 1 base clipped from V and 4 bases from J, the junction kept 5 bases outside the gene matches. The CDR3 region has the DNA TGCGCCAGCAGCTTGAGTACAGGGGGCATCACCGGGGAGCTGTTTTTT. This gives the protein CASSLSTGGITGELFF.

This clonotype was counted many times. The chain recombines TRBV5-1 with TRBJ1-1; no clear D gene. The CDR3 runs to 14 residues. The V end was cut by 0 bases, the J end by 0 bases, with 6 bases between. Germline CDR1 reads SGHRS; CDR2 reads YFSETQ. This CDR3 reads CASSLALMNTEAFF. The CDR3 bases are TGCGCCAGCAGCTTGGCTCTGATGAACACTGAAGCTTTCTTT.

This clonotype was counted many times. The V and J genes are TRBV12-3 or TRBV12-4 and TRBJ2-2, with 8 bases identical to TRBD2. The length of the CDR3 is 14 residues. Unmatched junction bases numbered 6, after V lost 6 bases and J lost 6 bases. CDR3 sequence: CASRLRTSPGELFF. The CDR3 DNA reads as TGTGCCAGCAGGCTGAGGACTAGCCCCGGGGAGCTGTTTTTT.

This clonotype was counted ten times or more. The chain couples TRBV12-3 or TRBV12-4 to TRBJ2-7; tentatively, D is TRBD1 or TRBD2 (5 bases each). V was pared by 6 bases and J by 1 base, with 16 bases between. The CDR3 has 15 amino acids. The CDR3 protein is CASSPSGRRSYEQYF. The DNA for the CDR3 is TGTGCCAGCAGCCCGTCAGGGAGAAGGTCCTACGAGCAGTACTTC.

With respect to this clonotype: A much bigger clone sits one base away, suggesting this may be a read error. The chain couples TRBV27 to TRBJ2-1; D is possibly TRBD1 or TRBD2 (5 bases each). This CDR3 has 13 amino acids. Looked up from germline, CDR1 is MNHEY and CDR2 is SMNVEV (reference sequence). In nucleotides, the CDR3 is TGTACCAGCAACGAGGGGTTTGGAAATGAGCAGTTCTTC. Translating it yields CTSNEGFGNEQFF.

There are many counts of this clonotype. In DNA form, the CDR3 reads TGTGCCAGCAGTGAGGAGCGGTGGAGCTCCTACAATGAGCAGTTCTTC. It specifies CASSEERWSSYNEQFF. This chain joins TRBV2 and TRBJ2-1, with D possibly matching TRBD2 (5 bases). Germline V gives CDR1 SNHLY, CDR2 FYNNEI. CDR3 length equals 16 residues. Trimming shortened V by 3 bases and J by 0 bases, and 12 bases separated the two germline ends.

This clonotype was picked up many times. J is TRBJ2-5 and V is TRBV29-1; a possible D gene is TRBD2 (6 bases). Trimming removed 4 bases from V and 5 bases from J, with 8 bases in between. CDR3 size: 11 residues. Germline V gene sequence: CDR1 SQVTM, CDR2 ANQGSEA. The CDR3, as DNA: TGCAGCGTTGGTGGAGGGGAGACCCAGTACTTC. Its protein product is CSVGGGETQYF.

This clonotype was picked up a small number of times. This chain uses TRBV7-7 with TRBJ2-5; possible D gene TRBD2, 5 bases. The CDR3 loop spans 17 amino acids. Trimming stripped 4 bases from V and 1 base from J, with 19 bases between. Germline V lookup: CDR1 SSHAT, CDR2 FNYEAQ (reference sequence). CDR3 amino acids: CASSWSDSPGFQETQYF. CDR3 sequence (DNA): TGTGCCAGCAGCTGGTCCGACTCCCCGGGGTTCCAAGAGACCCAGTACTTC.